This T cell receptor beta chain was observed in a study of vaccination effects on CD4 cells after COVID-19. Study-level information: Participants completed two doses of the BNT162b2 or mRNA-1273 vaccine.

Prior to sequencing, the ViraFEST assay stimulated PBMC with viral peptide pools, which expanded the antigen-specific CD4+ T cells. Culture lasted approximately 10 days before CD4+ T cell isolation. The healthy vaccine recipients, who had no prior SARS-CoV-2 infection, showed negative nucleocapsid antibodies. Profiling relied on immunoSEQ multiplex PCR, and the TCRdb table lists in-frame clones only, not all of them. Of 73,000 or so clones listed, about 79% were seen once; the top ten hold about 10%. The V gene lost 2 bases and the J gene lost 5 bases, with 9 bases spanning the gap. CDR3 size: 13 residues. Germline V lookup: CDR1 KGHSH, CDR2 LQKENI. This clone has just one count. Its antigen is not known.

The sequencing here drew on CD4+ T cells from PBMCs cultured with SARS-CoV-2 spike peptides, taken before COVID-19 vaccination. This clonotype was obtained from a human donor who received a COVID-19 vaccine. This chain joins TRBV18 and TRBJ1-2; a weak D match, TRBD1 (5 bases). CDR3 in amino acids: CASSPRQNYGYTF. The CDR3 DNA is TGTGCCAGCTCACCAAGACAGAATTATGGCTACACCTTC.